The present T cell receptor beta chain was sequenced within a study of identical twins. TCRdb independently ran MiXCR on the 5' RACE reads; one entry per CDR3 protein. Here the sample spans 350,000 or so distinct CDR3 sequences, roughly 9% being singletons. Study outcomes and limitations: Shared out-of-frame alpha sequences (those common to twins) showed excess low generation probability.

Details on this clonotype: The target antigen is unknown.

All donors were healthy Caucasians. V lost 3 bases and J lost 0, with 9 bases in between. The length of the CDR3 is 15 residues. J is TRBJ2-1 and V is TRBV12-3 or TRBV12-4; D perhaps matches TRBD2 (5 bases). The receptor was isolated from a woman in her 50s in good health. Sequenced input: naive T cells sorted from blood. Written as DNA, the CDR3 is TGTGCCAGCAGTTTTGAGGGAATCTCCTACAATGAGCAGTTCTTC. Encoded protein: CASSFEGISYNEQFF.